Listed below are T cell receptor beta chains from one sample, sequenced in a study of control samples from healthy donors and cancer patients. Profiled with immunoSEQ multiplex PCR; TCRdb holds only in-frame clones, not every one. This sample has tens of thousands of clones, with approximately 90% found just once. The sample was PBMCs. The origin of the receptors is a man aged 40-49 years with colorectal cancer. CDR3s include the opening cysteine and the closing phenylalanine or tryptophan. The D gene is left open where the match is weak. Clone size appears in some rows only: once, few, many, or a class for an expanded clone.

CDR3nt: TGTGCCAGCGCGTCGCAGGGGACGGATAATTCACCCCTCCACTTT; CDR3aa: CASASQGTDNSPLHF; d_gene: -; abundance: -; j_gene: TRBJ1-6; v_gene: TRBV2
CDR3nt: TGTGCCAGCAGCTTGGGCGGCTTAGCGGGAGATACGCAGTATTTT; CDR3aa: CASSLGGLAGDTQYF; d_gene: TRBD2; abundance: -; j_gene: TRBJ2-3; v_gene: TRBV5-4
CDR3nt: TGTGCCAGCAGCCCACTTGGAGGGTCCAAAAACATTCAGTACTTC; CDR3aa: CASSPLGGSKNIQYF; d_gene: -; abundance: -; j_gene: TRBJ2-4; v_gene: TRBV4-2
CDR3nt: TGCAGTGCTAGTATGGATGAGCAGTTCTTC; CDR3aa: CSASMDEQFF; d_gene: -; abundance: -; j_gene: TRBJ2-1; v_gene: TRBV20-1
CDR3nt: TGTGCCAGCAGTTACGATGGGGGAGGCGAGCAGTACTTC; CDR3aa: CASSYDGGGEQYF; d_gene: -; abundance: -; j_gene: TRBJ2-7; v_gene: TRBV6-5
CDR3nt: TGTGCCAGCACCCTGATAACTAGCGGGAGAGTAGGTGAGCAGTTCTTC; CDR3aa: CASTLITSGRVGEQFF; d_gene: TRBD2; abundance: -; j_gene: TRBJ2-1; v_gene: TRBV5-6
CDR3nt: TGTGCCAGCAAGCTACAGGGGAAACAAGAGACCCAGTACTTC; CDR3aa: CASKLQGKQETQYF; d_gene: TRBD1; abundance: -; j_gene: TRBJ2-5; v_gene: TRBV6-5
CDR3nt: TGTGCCAGCAGTTTTGGGAGCAATCAGCCCCAGCATTTT; CDR3aa: CASSFGSNQPQHF; d_gene: -; abundance: -; j_gene: TRBJ1-5; v_gene: TRBV28
CDR3nt: TGTGCCAGCAGCTTGGGGGTAAACACCGGGGAGCTGTTTTTT; CDR3aa: CASSLGVNTGELFF; d_gene: -; abundance: -; j_gene: TRBJ2-2; v_gene: TRBV5-6
CDR3nt: TGTGCCTGGAGGGAAAAAGGGGGCATAACTGAAGCTTTCTTT; CDR3aa: CAWREKGGITEAFF; d_gene: TRBD1; abundance: -; j_gene: TRBJ1-1; v_gene: TRBV30
CDR3nt: TGCAGCGTTTCCGGGGGGAACACTGAAGCTTTCTTT; CDR3aa: CSVSGGNTEAFF; d_gene: -; abundance: once; j_gene: TRBJ1-1; v_gene: TRBV29-1
CDR3nt: TGTGCCAGCACCTCGACAGGACCCTACAATGAGCAGTTCTTC; CDR3aa: CASTSTGPYNEQFF; d_gene: -; abundance: -; j_gene: TRBJ2-1; v_gene: TRBV6-5
CDR3nt: TGTGCCAGCAGCCAGAGGACAGGCTACACTAGTGGCTACACCTTC; CDR3aa: CASSQRTGYTSGYTF; d_gene: TRBD1; abundance: -; j_gene: TRBJ1-2; v_gene: TRBV5-5
CDR3nt: TGTGCCAGTAGTATAGGGCGGGAGGTTTACAATGAGCAGTTCTTC; CDR3aa: CASSIGREVYNEQFF; d_gene: TRBD2; abundance: few; j_gene: TRBJ2-1; v_gene: TRBV19
CDR3nt: TGTGCCAGCTCACCAGCTAGCGGGGCCCTTCAGTTCTTC; CDR3aa: CASSPASGALQFF; d_gene: TRBD2; abundance: once; j_gene: TRBJ2-1; v_gene: TRBV18
CDR3nt: TGTGCCAGCAGCTTGCAGGGGGTAGGAGGAAACACCATATATTTT; CDR3aa: CASSLQGVGGNTIYF; d_gene: TRBD1; abundance: once; j_gene: TRBJ1-3; v_gene: TRBV5-8
CDR3nt: TGTGCCAGCACCTCTCGACAGGGCTTCAACTATGGCTACACCTTC; CDR3aa: CASTSRQGFNYGYTF; d_gene: TRBD1; abundance: few; j_gene: TRBJ1-2; v_gene: TRBV27
CDR3nt: TGTGCCCTAAGAGGTAGCAAGTTGGCGGGCGAGCAGTACTTC; CDR3aa: CALRGSKLAGEQYF; d_gene: -; abundance: -; j_gene: TRBJ2-7; v_gene: TRBV9
CDR3nt: TGTGCCAGTAGTATCCGACAGGCTGGGGCTGAAGCTTTCTTT; CDR3aa: CASSIRQAGAEAFF; d_gene: -; abundance: -; j_gene: TRBJ1-1; v_gene: TRBV19
CDR3nt: TGTGCCAGCAGCGTAGATTCAAGTCCCAAGGGGGACGCCTATGGCTACACCTTC; CDR3aa: CASSVDSSPKGDAYGYTF; d_gene: -; abundance: -; j_gene: TRBJ1-2; v_gene: TRBV9